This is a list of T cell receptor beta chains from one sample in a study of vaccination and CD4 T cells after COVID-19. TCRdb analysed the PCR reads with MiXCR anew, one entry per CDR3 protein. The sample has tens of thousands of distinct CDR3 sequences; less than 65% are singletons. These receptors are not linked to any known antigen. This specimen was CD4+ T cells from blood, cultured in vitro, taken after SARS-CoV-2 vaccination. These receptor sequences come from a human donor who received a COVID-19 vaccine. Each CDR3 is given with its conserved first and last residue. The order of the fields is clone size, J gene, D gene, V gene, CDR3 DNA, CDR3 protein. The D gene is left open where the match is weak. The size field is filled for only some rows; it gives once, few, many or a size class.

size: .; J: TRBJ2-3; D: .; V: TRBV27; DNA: TGTGCCAGCGGACTCACAGATACGCAGTATTTT; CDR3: CASGLTDTQYF
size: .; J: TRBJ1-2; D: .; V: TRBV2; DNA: TGTGCCAGTACAGAAGTCTATGGCTACACCTTC; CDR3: CASTEVYGYTF
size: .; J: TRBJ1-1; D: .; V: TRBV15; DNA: TGTGCCACCAGCAGACCCAGTGACAGGATCACTGAAGCTTTCTTT; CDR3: CATSRPSDRITEAFF
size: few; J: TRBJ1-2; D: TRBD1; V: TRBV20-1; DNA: TGCAGTGCCAGAAGTCCACCTTGGGACAGGGATGACTATGGCTACACCTTC; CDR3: CSARSPPWDRDDYGYTF
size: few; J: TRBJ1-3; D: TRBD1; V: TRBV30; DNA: TGTGCCTGGAGGGGACAGGGGGTTTCTGGAAACACCATATATTTT; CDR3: CAWRGQGVSGNTIYF
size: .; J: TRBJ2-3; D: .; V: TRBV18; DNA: TGTGCCAGCTCACGTAGTGGTTGGGGGCGCACAGATACGCAGTATTTT; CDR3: CASSRSGWGRTDTQYF
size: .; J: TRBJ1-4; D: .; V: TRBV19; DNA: TGTGCCAGTAGTAGGCGTCGGTCAACTAATGAAAAACTGTTTTTT; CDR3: CASSRRRSTNEKLFF
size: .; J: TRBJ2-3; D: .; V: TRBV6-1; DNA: TGTGCCAGCAGTGTCCGGGATCGGGATACGCAGTATTTT; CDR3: CASSVRDRDTQYF
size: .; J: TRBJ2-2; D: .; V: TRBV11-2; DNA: TGTGCCAGCGCGTTGGGACAGAACACCGGGGAGCTGTTTTTT; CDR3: CASALGQNTGELFF
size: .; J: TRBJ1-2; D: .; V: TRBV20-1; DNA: TGCAGTGCTAGTAGCCCCGCGCAAGGCTACACCTTC; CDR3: CSASSPAQGYTF
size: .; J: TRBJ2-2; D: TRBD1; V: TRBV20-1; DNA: TGCAGTGCTAGACCTCCGACAGGGAAAGGCACCGGGGAGCTGTTTTTT; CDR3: CSARPPTGKGTGELFF
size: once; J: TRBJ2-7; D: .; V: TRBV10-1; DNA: TGCGCCAGCAGTGCGGGGGCCAGGCCCTACGAGCAGTACTTC; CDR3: CASSAGARPYEQYF
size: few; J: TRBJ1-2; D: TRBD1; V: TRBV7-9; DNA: TGTGCCAGCAGCCACTCCGTAACAGGGGGCGACTATGGCTACACCTTC; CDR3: CASSHSVTGGDYGYTF
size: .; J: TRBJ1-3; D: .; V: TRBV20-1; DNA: TGCAGTGTAGAATCCCCGGGAAACACCATATATTTT; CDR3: CSVESPGNTIYF
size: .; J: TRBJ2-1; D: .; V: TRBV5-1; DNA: TGCGCCAGCAGCTTGGCACGGGGGAGCAATGAGCAGTTCTTC; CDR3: CASSLARGSNEQFF
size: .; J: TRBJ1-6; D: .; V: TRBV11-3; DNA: TGTGCCAGCAGCGGAGAGGGTTGGGGGCTTAGTAATTCACCCCTCCACTTT; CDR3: CASSGEGWGLSNSPLHF
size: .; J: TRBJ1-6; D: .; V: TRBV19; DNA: TGTGCCAGTAGTATAGACCTCGCTTCTCGGAGCTCCTATAATTCACCCCTCCACTTT; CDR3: CASSIDLASRSSYNSPLHF
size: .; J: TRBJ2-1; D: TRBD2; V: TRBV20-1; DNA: TGCAGTGCTAGTGAGGCGACTAGCGGGGGGCACAATGAGCAGTTCTTC; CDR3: CSASEATSGGHNEQFF
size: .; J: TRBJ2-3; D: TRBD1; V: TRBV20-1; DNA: TGCAGTGCTACTACAGGGGCAGATACGCAGTATTTT; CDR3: CSATTGADTQYF
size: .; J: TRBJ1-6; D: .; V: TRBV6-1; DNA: TGTGCCAGCAGTGTGGGCAGGGGAACTTCACCCCTCCACTTT; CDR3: CASSVGRGTSPLHF
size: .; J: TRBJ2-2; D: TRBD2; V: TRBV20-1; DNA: TGCAGTGCTAAGGCTAGCGGTGGAGGGGAGCTGTTTTTT; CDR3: CSAKASGGGELFF
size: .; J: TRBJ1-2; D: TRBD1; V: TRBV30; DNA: TGTGCCTGGAAAGCGGACAGGGGGCGCGACTATGGCTACACCTTC; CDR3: CAWKADRGRDYGYTF
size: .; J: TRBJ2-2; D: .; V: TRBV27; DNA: TGTGCCAGCAGTTTCTCCTGGGCCAGGGACACCGGGGAGCTGTTTTTT; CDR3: CASSFSWARDTGELFF
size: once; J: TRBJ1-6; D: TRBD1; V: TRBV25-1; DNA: TGTGCCAGCACCAGACAGGGGGCCGGATCACCCCTCCACTTT; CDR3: CASTRQGAGSPLHF
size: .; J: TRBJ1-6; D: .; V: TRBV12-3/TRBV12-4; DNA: TGTGCCAGCAGTCGGATTGGTTACGGGAGCTCCTATAATTCACCCCTCCACTTT; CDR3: CASSRIGYGSSYNSPLHF
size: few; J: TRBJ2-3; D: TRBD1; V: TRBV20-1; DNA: TGCAGTGCTAGCAGGACAGGGGGTTACACAGATACGCAGTATTTT; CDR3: CSASRTGGYTDTQYF
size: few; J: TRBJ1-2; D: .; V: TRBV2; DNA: TGTGCCAGCAGTGAAAGCGAGGGCGCCTATGGCTACACCTTC; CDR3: CASSESEGAYGYTF
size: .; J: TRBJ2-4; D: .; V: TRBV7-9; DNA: TGTGCCAGCAGCTTAGGGGCAGGTCTAGCCAAAAACATTCAGTACTTC; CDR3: CASSLGAGLAKNIQYF
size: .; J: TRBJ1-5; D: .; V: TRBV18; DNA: TGTGCCAGCTCACCAGGCCGGGGATCCAATCAGCCCCAGCATTTT; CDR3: CASSPGRGSNQPQHF